A selection of T cell receptor beta chains follows, all from one sample in a study of blood T cells in healthy people across ages. TCRdb called the 5' RACE reads again in MiXCR, with one record for every CDR3 protein. Of 600,000 to 900,000 distinct CDR3 sequences detected, under 30% appear once; the ten largest clones hold roughly 3.1%. These data were likewise used in another study, on T cells of mothers and their children.

Sequencing input: blood. The receptors stem from a boy between 5 and 17 years old in good health. Each CDR3 is given with its conserved first and last residue. The D gene is left open where the match is weak. Rows give clone size only sometimes, using once, few, many, or a class for an expanded clone.

.	TRBV20-1	.	TRBJ2-1	CSATSGGGAANEQFF	TGCAGTGCTACTAGTGGTGGGGGGGCCGCAAATGAGCAGTTCTTC
TRBD1	TRBV9	few	TRBJ2-7	CASSARQGAYEQYF	TGTGCCAGCAGCGCCCGACAGGGAGCCTACGAGCAGTACTTC
.	TRBV11-2	.	TRBJ2-7	CASSPLTYEQYF	TGTGCCAGCAGCCCACTTACCTACGAGCAGTACTTC
TRBD1	TRBV5-1	few	TRBJ1-1	CASSPLTGGITEAFF	TGCGCCAGCAGCCCTCTGACAGGGGGCATCACTGAAGCTTTCTTT
.	TRBV7-9	.	TRBJ1-1	CASSYDGWGLPNTEAFF	TGTGCCAGCAGCTACGACGGGTGGGGACTTCCAAACACTGAAGCTTTCTTT
TRBD1	TRBV20-1	few	TRBJ2-3	CSASGTGDPQDTQYF	TGCAGTGCTAGTGGGACAGGGGACCCACAAGATACGCAGTATTTT
.	TRBV7-6	few	TRBJ1-2	CASSPTTENYGYTF	TGTGCCAGCAGTCCTACTACTGAGAACTATGGCTACACCTTC
TRBD1	TRBV12-3/TRBV12-4	.	TRBJ2-5	CASSSNRGSQETQYF	TGTGCCAGCAGTTCCAACAGGGGGTCCCAAGAGACCCAGTACTTC
.	TRBV2	.	TRBJ2-1	CASSEGRHGEQFF	TGTGCCAGCAGTGAGGGGCGGCACGGTGAGCAGTTCTTC
.	TRBV5-5	.	TRBJ2-7	CASSRARGQGGYEQYF	TGTGCCAGCAGCCGGGCCAGGGGCCAAGGGGGCTACGAGCAGTACTTC
.	TRBV15	.	TRBJ2-7	CATSRESNEQYF	TGTGCCACCAGCAGAGAATCGAACGAGCAGTACTTC